The source of this T cell receptor beta chain is a study of blood T cell repertoires in COVID-19. This table comes from immunoSEQ multiplex PCR, and its TCRdb copy is limited to in-frame clones, with some not included. The data hold roughly 250,000 clones, with 84% observed a single time. CDR3 length: 14 residues. The germline V gene has CDR1 SQVTM and CDR2 ANQGSEA. V lost 2 bases to trimming and J lost 1 base, with 9 bases between them. This clonotype was obtained from a human donor in a cohort sampled during active COVID-19. The sequencing input was peripheral blood. The rearrangement uses TRBV29-1 and TRBJ2-1, with D possibly TRBD1 on 6 matching bases. Here the CDR3 DNA reads TGCAGCGTTGAACCGGGACATTCCTACAATGAGCAGTTCTTC. This encodes CSVEPGHSYNEQFF.